The 8 T cell receptor beta chains listed next were all sequenced from one sample in a study of identical twins. TCRdb re-derived calls from the 5' RACE reads in MiXCR, one entry per CDR3 protein. The sample has roughly 1.6 million distinct CDR3 sequences; 25% to 35% are singletons. Sequences were obtained from cord blood. The receptors were sampled from a newborn girl in good health.

This clonotype was seen repeatedly, ten times or more. The rearrangement uses TRBV28 and TRBJ2-5; the D is unclear. Trimming took 5 bases from V and 5 from J, leaving 9 bases between them. CDR3 length: 12 amino acids. Looked up from germline, CDR1 is MDHEN and CDR2 is SYDVKM. The CDR3 nucleotides read TGTGCCAGCAGTGCGGTTCGGGAGACCCAGTACTTC. This codes for CASSAVRETQYF.

Only a few counts were recorded for this clonotype. The V call is TRBV27, the J call TRBJ2-3, with D possibly matching TRBD2 (6 bases). Germline V gene lookup returns CDR1 MNHEY and CDR2 SMNVEV (reference sequence). This CDR3 has 14 amino acids. Trimming pared 5 bases from V and 6 bases from J, leaving 15 bases between. CDR3 DNA sequence: TGTGCCAGCAGTGCCCCGGGGGTCGGTGATACGCAGTATTTT. It encodes CASSAPGVGDTQYF.

The table lists this clonotype with a few counts. The V call is TRBV10-3, the J call TRBJ2-1; TRBD2 matches 13 bases. CDR3 length: 15 amino acids. V gave up 5 bases and J gave up 7 bases; unmatched junction bases: 5. Germline assignment: CDR1 ENHRY and CDR2 SYGVKD. CDR3 sequence reads: CAISPTSGGLNEQFF. The CDR3 coding sequence is TGTGCCATCAGTCCGACTAGCGGGGGGCTAAATGAGCAGTTCTTC.

This clonotype was seen a few times. V gene TRBV20-1 combines with J gene TRBJ2-5; D could derive from TRBD1 or TRBD2 (5 bases each). The CDR3 contains 12 residues. Trimming removed 4 bases from V and 11 bases from J, with 17 bases in between. Per the germline V gene, CDR1 is DFQATT and CDR2 is SNEGSKA (reference sequence). The CDR3 nucleotides are TGCAGTGCTACATTCCAGGGAAGGGAGCAGTACTTC. Protein: CSATFQGREQYF.

This clonotype was seen ten or more times. Compared with germline, one end of the junction differs, possibly owing to a read error. The chain joins TRBV5-1 to TRBJ2-7, with 8 bases identical to TRBD1. The CDR3 consists of 15 residues. Germline lookup yields CDR1 SGHRS and CDR2 YFSETQ. In nucleotides, the CDR3 is TGTGCCAGCAGCTTAGCCGGGACAGGAACCTACGAGCAGTACTTC. It specifies CASSLAGTGTYEQYF.

Here the CDR3 reads CASTSTQTAATNEKLFF. DNA for the CDR3: TGTGCCAGCACCTCCACCCAGACAGCCGCAACTAATGAAAAACTGTTTTTT. The V call is TRBV21-1, the J call TRBJ1-4; TRBD1, as called in the table, went unchecked against the DNA. TRBV21-1 is a pseudogene. The length of the CDR3 is 17 residues.

This chain connects TRBV6-5 to TRBJ2-1, with TRBD2 matching 10 bases. Near its end, the DNA agrees better with TRBJ2-7, so the J call may be wrong. This CDR3 comprises 16 residues. The germline CDR1 and CDR2 sequences are MNHEY and SVGAGI. The CDR3 reads CASSYTLAGDYNEQYF. The CDR3 DNA reads as TGTGCCAGCAGTTATACTCTAGCGGGAGACTACAATGAGCAGTACTTC.

The rearrangement uses TRBV30 and TRBJ2-5; 8 nucleotides line up with TRBD2. With 5 bases clipped from V and 5 bases from J, the junction kept 10 bases outside the gene matches. Germline CDR1 reads GTSNPN; CDR2 reads SVGIG (reference sequence). This CDR3 has 14 amino acids. The CDR3 loop is CAWGNGLARETQYF. CDR3 nucleotides: TGTGCCTGGGGAAATGGACTAGCCAGGGAGACCCAGTACTTC.